A single sample is the source of the 27 T cell receptor beta chains below, sequenced in a study. TCRdb called the 5' RACE reads again in MiXCR, with one record for every CDR3 protein. The sample lists more than 7,500 distinct CDR3 sequences, roughly 34% occurring once. The sorted Tregs were CD4+CD25+CD127-/low cells. Sequenced sample: Tregs sorted from blood. These receptors originate from a female donor with breast cancer.

This clonotype was seen more than once but under ten times. The chain combines TRBV7-8 with TRBJ1-1; a possible D gene is TRBD1 (6 bases). The CDR3 has 15 amino acids. Trimming took 5 bases from V and 3 from J, leaving 16 bases between them. Germline-derived CDR1 and CDR2 are SGHVS and FQNEAQ. The CDR3 bases are TGTGCCAGCAGCCCCCAGGGGCTTCGTGACACTGAAGCTTTCTTT. This encodes CASSPQGLRDTEAFF.

Points on this clonotype: This may stem from a read error, because a much larger clone lies one nucleotide away. The CDR3 loop reads CASSVAGPAGGSPLHF. CDR3 coding DNA: TGTGCCAGCAGTGTAGCGGGCCCGGCAGGGGGTTCACCCCTCCACTTT. V is TRBV6-1 and J is TRBJ1-6; TRBD1 matches at 7 bases. This CDR3 spans 16 amino acids. Germline lookup yields CDR1 MNHNS and CDR2 SASEGT. J gave up 9 bases and V 4 bases, and 12 bases lay outside the gene matches.

The genes are TRBV4-3 and TRBJ1-6; D unclear. The CDR3 runs 16 residues. The V gene's germline CDR1 is LGHNA and CDR2 YSLEER. V was trimmed by 1 base and J by 7 bases, leaving 14 bases between them. In DNA, the CDR3 is TGCGCCAGCAGCCAAGGGGCCCGGATGAGGAATTCACCCCTCCACTTT. Its translation is CASSQGARMRNSPLHF.

The rearrangement links TRBV5-1 to TRBJ1-1; 7 bases align to TRBD1. The J segment lost 3 bases and the V segment lost 4 bases, leaving 9 bases of the junction unmatched. Germline lookup yields CDR1 SGHRS and CDR2 YFSETQ. The CDR3 length is 15 residues. The CDR3 is CASSPASGGHTEAFF. In nucleotides, the CDR3 is TGCGCCAGCAGCCCCGCCTCAGGGGGACACACTGAAGCTTTCTTT.

This clonotype has just a few counts. This chain connects TRBV20-1 to TRBJ2-3; no clear D. Germline CDR1 DFQATT, CDR2 SNEGSKA (reference sequence). V shed 2 bases and J shed 0 bases, with 3 bases lying between them. The CDR3 is made up of 12 amino acids. CDR3 loop: CSARLSTDTQYF. CDR3 sequence (DNA): TGCAGTGCTAGACTGAGCACAGATACGCAGTATTTT.

The V gene is TRBV12-3 or TRBV12-4, the J gene TRBJ2-5, with 11 bases aligning to TRBD2. This CDR3 contains 17 residues. The J segment lost 0 bases and the V segment lost 5 bases, leaving 8 bases of the junction unmatched. The CDR3 region is CASSRLAGTLYQETQYF. CDR3 nucleotide sequence: TGTGCCAGCAGTCGACTAGCGGGAACCCTGTACCAAGAGACCCAGTACTTC.

The CDR3 DNA reads TGCAGTGCGACAGGACAGGGGGCAGGAAATAACTATGGCTACACCTTC. Protein sequence: CSATGQGAGNNYGYTF. V gene TRBV20-1 combines with J gene TRBJ1-2, with 11 bases aligning to TRBD1. J was trimmed by 1 base and V by 6 bases; bases with no gene match: 10. CDR3 length equals 16 residues. Germline CDR1 DFQATT, CDR2 SNEGSKA (reference sequence).

In this sample, this clonotype turned up a few times. The rearrangement links TRBV7-2 to TRBJ2-3; D possibly corresponds to TRBD1 (6 bases). Germline V lookup: CDR1 SGHTA, CDR2 FQGNSA. The CDR3 totals 14 residues. V lost 1 base, J lost 4 bases, and 9 bases lay in between. CDR3 amino acids: CASSLDQGPDTQYF. In nucleotides, the CDR3 is TGTGCCAGCAGCTTAGATCAGGGGCCAGATACGCAGTATTTT. The full variable domain, in which reference TRBV7-2 and TRBJ2-3 provide the parts outside the CDR3, is GAGVSQSPSNKVTEKGKDVELRCDPISGHTALYWYRQSLGQGLEFLIYFQGNSAPDKSGLPSDRFSAERTGGSVSTLTIQRTQQEDSAVYLCASSLDQGPDTQYFGPGTRLTVL.

This clonotype came up a few times. This chain joins TRBV15 and TRBJ1-4; no firm D call. V lost 1 base to trimming and J lost 4 bases, with 10 bases between them. CDR1 is LNHNV and CDR2 is YYDKDF in the germline V gene (reference sequence). The CDR3 runs 15 residues. The CDR3 sequence is CATSRAYSLNEKLFF. The CDR3, as DNA: TGTGCCACCAGCAGAGCTTACTCCCTTAATGAAAAACTGTTTTTT.

This clonotype was seen more than once but under ten times. The rearrangement links TRBV12-3 or TRBV12-4 to TRBJ2-3, with 11 bases lining up with TRBD1. Trimming at V came to 8 bases and at J to 6 bases, leaving 10 bases not matched to a gene. CDR3 length: 15 residues. The CDR3 is CASQTGQGAWDTQYF. The CDR3, as DNA: TGTGCCAGCCAAACCGGACAGGGGGCGTGGGATACGCAGTATTTT.

The V and J genes are TRBV4-1 and TRBJ2-2; D is uncertain. The CDR3 consists of 15 residues. Trimming pared 0 bases from V and 0 bases from J, leaving 5 bases between. From germline, CDR1 is MGHRA and CDR2 YSYEKL. The CDR3 bases are TGCGCCAGCAGCCAAGAAATTTCGAACACCGGGGAGCTGTTTTTT. Protein product: CASSQEISNTGELFF.

This clonotype was detected a few times. The chain is built from TRBV7-2 and TRBJ1-5; no clear D. V was pared by 1 base and J by 4 bases, with 5 bases between. The CDR3 length is 13 residues. The germline gives CDR1 SGHTA, CDR2 FQGNSA. The CDR3 region is CASSLELNQPQHF. CDR3 bases: TGTGCCAGCAGCTTAGAGCTTAATCAGCCCCAGCATTTT.

The V call is TRBV18, the J call TRBJ2-5, with D maybe TRBD1 (5 bases). V dropped 5 bases and J dropped 1 base, with 11 bases sitting between them. CDR1 and CDR2 (germline): KGHSH, LQKENI. The CDR3 runs to 14 residues. In DNA form, the CDR3 reads TGTGCCAGCTCAGCCACGACAGTCCAAGAGACCCAGTACTTC. Its translation: CASSATTVQETQYF.

The rearrangement uses TRBV7-3 and TRBJ2-3; 13 bases align to TRBD2. J lost 6 bases, V lost 4 bases, and 7 bases had no gene match. The CDR3 has 16 residues. Per germline, CDR1 SGHTA and CDR2 FQGTGA. CDR3 in amino acids: CASSSTSGRARDTQYF. CDR3 DNA: TGTGCCAGCAGCTCAACTAGCGGGAGGGCCCGGGATACGCAGTATTTT.

V gene TRBV20-1 combines with J gene TRBJ2-1; TRBD2 is a possible D gene (7 bases). V was shortened by 5 bases and J by 4 bases, with 12 bases between the two germline ends. Germline V CDR1 and CDR2: DFQATT, SNEGSKA (reference sequence). The length of the CDR3 is 13 residues. The CDR3 DNA follows: TGCAGTGCTGGGGGGGGGCAATACAATGAGCAGTTCTTC. Its protein is CSAGGGQYNEQFF.

This clonotype is labeled as medium-sized (0.01 to 0.1%). This rearrangement joins TRBV20-1 to TRBJ2-3, with 14 bases that match TRBD2. The germline V gene has CDR1 DFQATT and CDR2 SNEGSKA (reference sequence). V lost 3 bases to trimming and J lost 0 bases; unmatched junction nucleotides: 8. The CDR3 extends over 18 amino acids. The CDR3 DNA reads TGCAGTGCTAGGGCGACTAGCGGGGGGGTAACTAGCACAGATACGCAGTATTTT. This translates into CSARATSGGVTSTDTQYF.

This clonotype was seen only a few times. The rearrangement joins TRBV20-1 to TRBJ2-1, with TRBD2 matching 11 bases. The CDR3 totals 15 residues. J was trimmed by 3 bases and V by 5 bases; bases with no gene match: 6. Germline V lookup: CDR1 DFQATT, CDR2 SNEGSKA (reference sequence). The CDR3 coding sequence is TGCAGTGCTGAGATTAGCGGGAGGGTCTACAATGAGCAGTTCTTC. Protein sequence: CSAEISGRVYNEQFF.

V gene TRBV7-2 combines with J gene TRBJ1-2; 7 positions agree with TRBD1. V shed 4 bases and J 6 bases; nucleotides not matched to a gene: 5. Germline V gene sequence: CDR1 SGHTA, CDR2 FQGNSA. This CDR3 spans 13 amino acids. The CDR3 region has the DNA TGTGCCAGCAGCTCGACAGGGTCGGATGGCTACACCTTC. This encodes CASSSTGSDGYTF.

The rearrangement uses TRBV6-6 and TRBJ2-7, with D unclear. The V end was cut by 1 base, the J end by 8 bases, with 18 bases between. The germline V gene has CDR1 MNHNY and CDR2 SVGAGI (reference sequence). CDR3 size: 15 residues. The CDR3 protein is CASSYYGSVSLQQYF. The DNA for the CDR3 is TGTGCCAGCAGTTACTATGGGTCGGTCTCTTTGCAGCAGTACTTC.

This clonotype came up a few times. V gene TRBV11-3 combines with J gene TRBJ2-5; D is ambiguous. Germline V lookup: CDR1 SGHNT, CDR2 YENEEA. The CDR3 contains 13 residues. Trimming pared 1 base from V and 4 bases from J, leaving 7 bases between. This CDR3 reads CASSLGVRETQYF. The CDR3 bases are TGTGCCAGCAGCTTAGGTGTACGAGAGACCCAGTACTTC. Variable domain in full (rest from reference TRBV11-3 and TRBJ2-5): EAGVVQSPRYKIIEKKQPVAFWCNPISGHNTLYWYLQNLGQGPELLIRYENEEAVDDSQLPKDRFSAERLKGVDSTLKIQPAELGDSAVYLCASSLGVRETQYFGPGTRLLVL.

A note on this clonotype: At one end, the junction sequence differs from germline, possibly due to a read error. This chain links TRBV20-1 with TRBJ2-6; the D call may be TRBD1 or TRBD2 (5 bases each). Germline V CDR1 and CDR2: DFQATT, SNEGSKA (reference sequence). The CDR3 is 17 residues long. The CDR3 sequence is CSARIGWAPRGANALTF. The CDR3 DNA sequence: TGCAGTGCTAGAATAGGTTGGGCCCCTAGAGGGGCCAACGCCCTGACTTTC.

This clonotype was seen a handful of times. V and J are TRBV29-1 and TRBJ1-2; tentative D call: TRBD1 (6 bases). V gave up 2 bases and J gave up 9 bases, with 13 bases separating them. This CDR3 has 12 residues. Germline V gene lookup returns CDR1 SQVTM and CDR2 ANQGSEA. In DNA form, the CDR3 reads TGCAGCGTTGAAATAGGGGGTTCGAGCTACACCTTC. Translation: CSVEIGGSSYTF. The full variable domain, its missing parts supplied by reference TRBV29-1 and TRBJ1-2, is SAVISQKPSRDICQRGTSLTIQCQVDSQVTMMFWYRQQPGQSLTLIATANQGSEATYESGFVIDKFPISRPNLTFSTLTVSNMSPEDSSIYLCSVEIGGSSYTFGSGTRLTVV.

With regard to this clonotype: A much larger clone differs by one base, so this may be a read error. J is TRBJ2-5 and V is TRBV24-1, with D possibly being TRBD2 (6 bases). V was clipped by 3 bases and J by 5 bases, with 21 bases between them. Germline CDR1 KGHDR, CDR2 SFDVKD. CDR3 length: 17 residues. The CDR3 loop reads CATSDPSISGRSETQYF. The CDR3 DNA reads TGTGCCACCAGTGATCCATCGATTAGCGGAAGAAGTGAGACCCAGTACTTC.

This clonotype was counted only a few times. The chain has TRBV7-3 and TRBJ2-1; D unresolved. V lost 2 bases and J lost 7, with 9 bases in between. The CDR3 contains 13 residues. Germline V gene lookup returns CDR1 SGHTA and CDR2 FQGTGA. The CDR3 nucleotides are TGTGCCAGCAGCTTATCCATGGAGAATGAGCAGTTCTTC. This encodes CASSLSMENEQFF.

In the case of this clonotype: A read error may be the cause here, since a much bigger clone is one base away. The chain combines TRBV12-3 or TRBV12-4 with TRBJ2-5; 7 bases are shared with TRBD2. J lost 5 bases, V lost 5 bases, and 8 bases had no gene match. The CDR3 is 14 amino acids. CDR3 bases: TGTGCCAGCAGTCTACTAGCGAGATCGGAGACCCAGTACTTC. This encodes CASSLLARSETQYF.

The sample holds a few counts of this clonotype. A much larger clone lies one base from this, so it may be a read error. V usage is TRBV12-3 or TRBV12-4 and J usage is TRBJ2-2; a weak D match, TRBD2 (5 bases). This CDR3 has 13 amino acids. Deletions cut 8 bases from V and 11 bases from J, with 18 bases between. The CDR3 spells CASDLRRSGELFF. The CDR3 DNA reads as TGTGCCAGCGACCTACGGAGAAGCGGCGAGCTGTTTTTT.

The rearrangement joins TRBV7-2 to TRBJ1-2; a weak D match, TRBD1 (6 bases). Trimming removed 9 bases from V and 6 bases from J, with 17 bases in between. CDR1 is SGHTA and CDR2 is FQGNSA in the germline V gene. The CDR3 spans 13 residues. In DNA form, the CDR3 reads TGTGCCAGAAGCAGAAAACACAGGGATGGCTACACCTTC. Translating it yields CARSRKHRDGYTF.